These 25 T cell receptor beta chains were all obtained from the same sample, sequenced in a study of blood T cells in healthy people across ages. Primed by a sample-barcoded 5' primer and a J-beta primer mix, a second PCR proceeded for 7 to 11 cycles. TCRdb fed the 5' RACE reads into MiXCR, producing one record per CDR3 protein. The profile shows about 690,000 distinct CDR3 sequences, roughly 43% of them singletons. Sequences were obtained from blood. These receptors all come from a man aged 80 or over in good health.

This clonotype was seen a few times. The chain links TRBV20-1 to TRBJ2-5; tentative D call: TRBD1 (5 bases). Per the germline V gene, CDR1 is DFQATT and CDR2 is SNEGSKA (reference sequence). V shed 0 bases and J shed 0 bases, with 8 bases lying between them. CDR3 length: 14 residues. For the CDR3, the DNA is TGCAGTGCTAGAGATGCCAGGGACCAAGAGACCCAGTACTTC. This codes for CSARDARDQETQYF.

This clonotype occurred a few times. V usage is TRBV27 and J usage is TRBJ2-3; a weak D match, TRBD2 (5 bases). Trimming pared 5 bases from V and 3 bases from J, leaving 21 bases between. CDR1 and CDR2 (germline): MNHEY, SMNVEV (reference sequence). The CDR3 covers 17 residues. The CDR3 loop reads CASSTSAYASSTDTQYF. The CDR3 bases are TGTGCCAGCAGTACCTCGGCCTATGCTAGCTCGACAGATACGCAGTATTTT.

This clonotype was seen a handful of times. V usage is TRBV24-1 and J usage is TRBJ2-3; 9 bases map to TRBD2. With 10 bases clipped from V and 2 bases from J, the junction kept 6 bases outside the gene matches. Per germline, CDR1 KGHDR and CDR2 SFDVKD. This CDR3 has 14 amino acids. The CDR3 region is CATDAGGTTDTQYF. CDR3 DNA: TGTGCCACGGACGCGGGGGGGACCACAGATACGCAGTATTTT.

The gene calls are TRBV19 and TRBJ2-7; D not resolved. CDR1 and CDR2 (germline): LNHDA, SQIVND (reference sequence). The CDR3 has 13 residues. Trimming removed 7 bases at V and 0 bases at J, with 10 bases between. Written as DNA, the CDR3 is TGTGCCAGTATAAGGGTATCCTCCTACGAGCAGTACTTC. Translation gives CASIRVSSYEQYF.

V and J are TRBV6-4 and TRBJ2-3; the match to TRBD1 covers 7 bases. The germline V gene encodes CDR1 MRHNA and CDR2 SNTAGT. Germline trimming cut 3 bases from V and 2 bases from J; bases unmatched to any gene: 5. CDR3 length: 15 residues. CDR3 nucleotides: TGTGCCAGCAGTGAAGGGGGCAGTGACACAGATACGCAGTATTTT. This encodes CASSEGGSDTDTQYF.

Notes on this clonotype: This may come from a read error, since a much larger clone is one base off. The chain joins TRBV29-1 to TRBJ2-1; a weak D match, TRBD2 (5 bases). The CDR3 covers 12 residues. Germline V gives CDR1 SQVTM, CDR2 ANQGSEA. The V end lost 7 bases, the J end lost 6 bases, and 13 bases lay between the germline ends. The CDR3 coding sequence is TGCAGCGGGACTGGCGGGCCCAATGAGCAGTTCTTC. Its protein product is CSGTGGPNEQFF.

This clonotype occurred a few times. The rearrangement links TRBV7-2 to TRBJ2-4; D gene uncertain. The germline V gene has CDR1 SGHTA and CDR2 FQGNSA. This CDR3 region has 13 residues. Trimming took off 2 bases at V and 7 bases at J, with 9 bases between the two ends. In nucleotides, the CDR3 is TGTGCCAGCAGCTTAAGGGTGTTGAACATTCAGTACTTC. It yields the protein CASSLRVLNIQYF.

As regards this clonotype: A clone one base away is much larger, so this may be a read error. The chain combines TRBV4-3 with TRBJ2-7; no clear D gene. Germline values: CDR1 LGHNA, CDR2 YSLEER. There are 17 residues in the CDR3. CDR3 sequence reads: CASRQELPTMSSYEQYF. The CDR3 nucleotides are TGCGCCAGCCGCCAAGAACTACCGACAATGAGCTCCTACGAGCAGTACTTC.

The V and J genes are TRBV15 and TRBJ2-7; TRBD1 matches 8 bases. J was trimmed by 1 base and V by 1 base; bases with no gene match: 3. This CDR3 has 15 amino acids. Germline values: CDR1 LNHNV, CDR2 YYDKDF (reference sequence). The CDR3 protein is CATSRVRTGSYEQYF. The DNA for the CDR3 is TGTGCCACCAGCAGAGTTAGGACAGGGTCCTACGAGCAGTACTTC.

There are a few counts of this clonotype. The CDR3 nucleotides are TGTGCCAGCAGGCGGGACAGGCCCTACGAGCAGTACTTC. Translated: CASRRDRPYEQYF. This chain joins TRBV7-2 and TRBJ2-7, with 8 bases fitting TRBD1. Germline V gives CDR1 SGHTA, CDR2 FQGNSA. The V gene end was trimmed by 6 bases and the J gene end by 2 bases; junction bases not matched to a gene: 3. This CDR3 has 13 residues.

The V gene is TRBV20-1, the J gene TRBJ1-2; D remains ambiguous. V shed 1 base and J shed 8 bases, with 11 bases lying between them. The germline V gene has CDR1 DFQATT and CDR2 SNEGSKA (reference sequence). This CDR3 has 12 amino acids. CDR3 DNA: TGCAGTGCTAGAGGGGTCGGGGAAGGCTACACCTTC. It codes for CSARGVGEGYTF.

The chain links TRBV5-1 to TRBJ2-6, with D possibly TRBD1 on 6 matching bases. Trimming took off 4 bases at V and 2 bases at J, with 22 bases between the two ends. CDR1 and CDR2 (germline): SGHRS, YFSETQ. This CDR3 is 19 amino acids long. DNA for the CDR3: TGCGCCAGCAGCCCGTCCGGGACAAGAACACACCCTGGGGCCAACGTCCTGACTTTC. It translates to CASSPSGTRTHPGANVLTF.

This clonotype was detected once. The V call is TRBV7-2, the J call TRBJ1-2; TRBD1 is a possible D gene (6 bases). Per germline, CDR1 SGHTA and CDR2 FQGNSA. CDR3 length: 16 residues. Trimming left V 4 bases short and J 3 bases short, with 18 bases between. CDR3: CASSSSLGQKDYGYTF. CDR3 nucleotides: TGTGCCAGCAGCTCCAGTTTGGGACAAAAGGACTATGGCTACACCTTC.

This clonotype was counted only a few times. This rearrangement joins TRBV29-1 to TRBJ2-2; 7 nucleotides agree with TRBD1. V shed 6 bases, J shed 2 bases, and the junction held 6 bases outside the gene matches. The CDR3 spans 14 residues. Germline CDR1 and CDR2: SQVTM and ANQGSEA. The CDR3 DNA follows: TGCAGCGTCTGGACAGGAACCAACACCGGGGAGCTGTTTTTT. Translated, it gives CSVWTGTNTGELFF.

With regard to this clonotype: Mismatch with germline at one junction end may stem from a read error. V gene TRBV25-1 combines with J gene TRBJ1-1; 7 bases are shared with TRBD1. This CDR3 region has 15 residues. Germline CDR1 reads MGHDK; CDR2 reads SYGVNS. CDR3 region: CASSETGFMNTETFF. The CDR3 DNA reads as TGTGCCAGCAGTGAGACAGGGTTTATGAACACTGAAACTTTCTTT.

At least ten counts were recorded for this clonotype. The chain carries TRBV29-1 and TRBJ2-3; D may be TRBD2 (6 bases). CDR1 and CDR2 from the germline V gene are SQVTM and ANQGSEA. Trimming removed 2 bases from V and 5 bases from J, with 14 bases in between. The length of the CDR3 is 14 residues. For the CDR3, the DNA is TGCAGCGTTGAATTGGCAACGGGAGTAGATACGCAGTATTTT. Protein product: CSVELATGVDTQYF.

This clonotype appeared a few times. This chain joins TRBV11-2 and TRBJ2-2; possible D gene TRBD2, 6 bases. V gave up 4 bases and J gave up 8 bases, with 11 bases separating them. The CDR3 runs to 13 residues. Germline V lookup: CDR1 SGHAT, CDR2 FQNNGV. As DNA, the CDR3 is TGTGCCAGCAGCTGGGACTCCAGGGGGGAGCTGTTTTTT. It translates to CASSWDSRGELFF.

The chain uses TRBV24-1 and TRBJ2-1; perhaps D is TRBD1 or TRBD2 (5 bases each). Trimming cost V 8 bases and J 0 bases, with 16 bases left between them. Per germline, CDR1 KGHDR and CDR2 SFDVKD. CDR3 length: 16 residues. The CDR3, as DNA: TGTGCCACCACTGGGGGAGACTCTGCCTCCTACAATGAGCAGTTCTTC. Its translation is CATTGGDSASYNEQFF.

The CDR3 sequence is CASSDGLTFVVDTQYF. As DNA, the CDR3 is TGTGCCAGCAGTGATGGGCTCACCTTCGTGGTGGATACGCAGTATTTT. The chain is built from TRBV6-4 and TRBJ2-3, with no clear D. Trimming took 3 bases from V and 6 from J, leaving 19 bases between them. Germline CDR1 MRHNA, CDR2 SNTAGT. The CDR3 is made up of 16 amino acids.

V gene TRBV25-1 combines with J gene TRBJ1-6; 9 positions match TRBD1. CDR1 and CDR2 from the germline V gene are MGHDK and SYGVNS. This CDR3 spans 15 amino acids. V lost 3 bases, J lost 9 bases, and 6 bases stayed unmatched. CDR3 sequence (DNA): TGTGCCAGCAGTGATCTACAGGGGGCAGGTTCACCCCTCCACTTT. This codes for CASSDLQGAGSPLHF.

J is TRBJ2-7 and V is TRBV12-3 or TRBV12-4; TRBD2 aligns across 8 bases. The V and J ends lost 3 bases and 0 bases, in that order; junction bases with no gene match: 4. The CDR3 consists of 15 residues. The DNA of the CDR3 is TGTGCCAGCAGTTTTGTAGCGGGGAGCTCCTACGAGCAGTACTTC. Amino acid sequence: CASSFVAGSSYEQYF.

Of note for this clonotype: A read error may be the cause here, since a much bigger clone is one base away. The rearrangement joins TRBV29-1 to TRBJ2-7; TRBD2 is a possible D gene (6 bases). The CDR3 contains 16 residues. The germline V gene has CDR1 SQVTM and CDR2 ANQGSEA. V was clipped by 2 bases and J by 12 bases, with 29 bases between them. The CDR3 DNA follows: TGCAGCGTTGAATCCGGGGGAAGGGGAACCAAAAACATTCGGTACTTC. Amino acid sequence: CSVESGGRGTKNIRYF.

The CDR3 bases are TGTGCCAGCAGCAAGGGAGGCTTTCGGTCCCAGTACTTC. It is translated as CASSKGGFRSQYF. This chain links TRBV3-1 with TRBJ2-5; a weak D match, TRBD2 (6 bases). CDR3 size: 13 residues. V was clipped by 5 bases and J by 9 bases, with 16 bases between them. From germline, CDR1 is LGHDT and CDR2 YNNKEL (reference sequence).

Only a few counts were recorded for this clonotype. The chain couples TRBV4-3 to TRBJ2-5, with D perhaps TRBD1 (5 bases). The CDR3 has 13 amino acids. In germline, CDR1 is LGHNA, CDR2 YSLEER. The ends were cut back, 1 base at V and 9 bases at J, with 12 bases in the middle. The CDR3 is CASSQGAGLAQYF. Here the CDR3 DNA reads TGCGCCAGCAGCCAAGGTGCAGGGTTGGCCCAGTACTTC.

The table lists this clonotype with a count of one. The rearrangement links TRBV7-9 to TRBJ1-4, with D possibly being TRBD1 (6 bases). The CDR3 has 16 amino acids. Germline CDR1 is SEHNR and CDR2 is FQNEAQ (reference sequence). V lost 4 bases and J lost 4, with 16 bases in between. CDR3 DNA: TGTGCCAGCAGCTGGGCGGGGGCTGGGGTTAATGAAAAACTGTTTTTT. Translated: CASSWAGAGVNEKLFF.